This TCR beta chain was captured by sequencing in a study of cytomegalovirus exposure and HLA in healthy donors. In this sample, this clone turned up a few times. Its target is unknown. PCR employed 60 Vbeta and 13 Jbeta primers. Profiled with immunoSEQ multiplex PCR; TCRdb holds only in-frame clones, not every one. Altogether around 300,000 clones are present, around 65% being singletons, with the ten largest covering about 2.1%. Study observations and caveats: Prior analysis indicated that the majority of TCR beta V segments exhibited productivity approximately 87% or approximately 30% of the time. One variant, a missense change in DCLRE1C, was linked in a later analysis to TCR beta V- and J-gene trimming.

V was cut by 1 base and J by 0 bases, with 10 bases left in between. This CDR3 spans 15 amino acids. Germline V gives CDR1 MNHNS, CDR2 SASEGT. This TCR came from a female donor in good health and CMV-seronegative. This chain links TRBV6-1 with TRBJ2-7; no firm D call. Material for sequencing was PBMCs. The CDR3 nucleotides are TGTGCCAGCAGTGAAGAAGGTAGCTCCTCCTACGAGCAGTACTTC. Translation gives CASSEEGSSSYEQYF.